This T cell receptor beta chain was sequenced for a study of OX40 agonist ivuxolimab in advanced cancers. About the full investigation: Ivuxolimab was an agonistic, fully human IgG2 monoclonal antibody directed against OX40 (CD134), a costimulatory receptor. Intravenous ivuxolimab was administered to patients every 2 weeks at six dose levels: 0.01, 0.1, 0.3, 1.5, 3 and 10 mg/kg. Of the roughly 52 patients in dose escalation, some 20 had hepatocellular carcinoma, around 15 had melanoma, 9 had renal cell carcinoma and 9 had head and neck cancer. The dose-escalation cohort was roughly 87% male with a mean age of about 60 years, ranging from roughly 20 to 80. Patients were allowed to have had prior anti-PD-1, anti-PD-L1 or anti-CTLA-4 therapy, and 40% of the dose-escalation patients had been treated with checkpoint inhibitors. Three dose-escalation patients achieved partial responses, one with hepatocellular carcinoma and two with cutaneous melanoma. The point of sequencing TCRbeta in the periphery was to test whether ivuxolimab changed TCR sequence diversity and drove clonal T-cell expansion. The paper describes the monotherapy dose-escalation part (N of about 57 patients) of the phase I trial of ivuxolimab. Broader findings and caveats from the paper: Which antigens the clonally expanded peripheral T cells were specific for was not determined. In partial responders in the 0.1-3.0 mg/kg groups, normalized peripheral clonal expansion was found to be among the lowest, especially among CD8+ T cells. At doses from 0.1 to 3.0 mg/kg, clonal expansion was seen in both CD4+ and CD8+ blood T cells between baseline and week 6. After ivuxolimab, CD8+ T cells had more expanded clones than CD4+ T cells on average. Low levels of normalized T-cell clonal expansion were also seen in some patients who did not respond.

Comments on this clone: Its antigen is unknown. No qualities accompany the bases; no much larger clone lies one base away.

The trial excluded patients who had a history of autoimmune disease or were on systemic immunosuppression. Peripheral blood for TCR sequencing was collected from all dose cohorts at baseline, on cycle 4 day 1, and on cycle 7 day 1. Samples were obtained from an open-label, multicenter, first-in-human phase I dose-escalation trial of ivuxolimab. The trial enrolled adults with locally advanced or metastatic head and neck squamous cell, hepatocellular, melanoma or renal cell carcinoma. Before TCR sequencing, CD4+ T cells and CD8+ T cells were sorted from peripheral blood as separate populations. V gives up 6 bases and J gives up 4 bases, and the segment between their germline ends measures 16 bases. CDR1 and CDR2 are read off the germline V gene as MDHEN and SYDVKM. The CDR3 holds 14 amino acids from the cysteine to the valine. The retained sequence is limited to the CDR3, 42 bases, with the frame set at the first base.

Genomic DNA was extracted from sorted cells for sequencing of the TCRbeta CDR3 region. TCRbeta CDR3 regions were sequenced using the immunoSEQ Assay. Entries here come from immuneACCESS through TCRdb and include only in-frame sequences with V and J called. Some clones fail to appear in such tables; in the studies checked, an unresolved V gene covers under half of the shortfall, and the cause of the remainder is unknown. The sample has tens of thousands of clones on record, about nine tenths of them singletons. Less than 7.5% of the sample lies in the top ten. The chain links TRBV28 with TRBJ2-7; the D gene may be TRBD1 or TRBD2, since each aligns over 5 bases. This TCR came from an adult with an advanced solid tumor such as melanoma, head and neck, liver or kidney cancer. This material consisted of CD4+ or CD8+ T cells sorted from blood, taken in a trial of the OX40 agonist ivuxolimab. This receptor carries the CDR3 CASSSRGPPYEQYV. The bases are TGTGCCAGCAGCTCGAGGGGACCTCCTTACGAGCAGTACGTC.